The source of this T cell receptor beta chain is a study of post-analysis software for immune sequencing data. Findings of the study overall: TRBV5-6, TRBV5-1 and TRBV20-1 belonged to a set of a few TRBV segments that were more frequent in patients than controls. Those samples that were prepared in the same batch co-clustered strongly by F measure.

TCR beta cDNA libraries had unique molecular identifiers. TCRdb re-analysed the PCR reads in MiXCR, keeping a single row per CDR3 protein. There are some 240,000 distinct CDR3 sequences in the sample; 35% to 40% occur only once, and 4% to 6% lies in the top ten. Regarding this clonotype: Antigen specificity is unknown. Since a much larger clone is just one base distant, this may be a read error.

The CDR3 is 15 amino acids. Trimming cost V 4 bases and J 11 bases, with 23 bases left between them. Germline CDR1 SGHVS, CDR2 FNYEAQ. Source material: blood. This TCR came from a girl aged 5-17 years with multiple sclerosis. The chain is built from TRBV7-6 and TRBJ2-5; D is uncertain. The CDR3 nucleotides read TGTGCCAGCAGCTCCCCCCTTCGCTCCTCCCCGAAGCAGTACTTC. Amino acid sequence: CASSSPLRSSPKQYF. The full variable domain, in which reference TRBV7-6 and TRBJ2-5 provide the parts outside the CDR3, is GAGVSQSPRYKVTKRGQDVALRCDPISGHVSLYWYRQALGQGPEFLTYFNYEAQQDKSGLPNDRFSAERPEGSISTLTIQRTEQRDSAMYRCASSSPLRSSPKQYFGPGTRLLVL.